This T cell receptor beta chain was captured in a study of blood T cell repertoires in COVID-19. As for the study in general: Sites in the United States, Italy and Spain provided acute and convalescent COVID-19 samples. PBMCs, B-cell-depleted T cells, or T cells were the source of the cDNA or gDNA that made up the material.

This CDR3 spans 13 amino acids. With 4 bases removed from V and 0 bases from J, the gap between germline ends came to 7 bases. Looked up from germline, CDR1 is SGDLS and CDR2 is YYNGEE. Original handling: Estimated nucleated cell counts came from reference gene primer amplification. Libraries were prepared by immunoSEQ multiplex PCR; TCRdb keeps only in-frame clonotypes and omits some of them. The V and J calls and clone size come from that table; D and trimming were worked out from the DNA. This table has 100,000 to 150,000 clones, roughly 84% appearing once. J is TRBJ1-1 and V is TRBV9, with D unclear. The TCR sequence derives from a woman of 80 years or more with acute or convalescent COVID-19. Sequencing was done on a sample of peripheral blood. The CDR3: CASSSHMNTEAFF. CDR3 in DNA: TGTGCCAGCAGCTCCCACATGAACACTGAAGCTTTCTTT.